The 3 T cell receptor beta chains listed next were all sequenced from one sample in a study of shared clonotypes between healthy human individuals. Repertoires were generated with immunoSEQ multiplex PCR, while TCRdb's copy carries only in-frame clones and drops some. The table records 450,000 to 500,000 clones, 70% to 85% of them present only once. Sequencing was done on a sample of PBMCs. The receptors originated from a woman in her thirties or forties in good health. Some clones in this sample may be carry-over from other donors' samples.

With respect to this clone: One junction end does not reproduce the germline sequence, and a read error may be involved. The rearrangement links TRBV11-2 to TRBJ1-2; the match to TRBD1 covers 9 bases. CDR3 size: 15 residues. CDR1 SGHAT and CDR2 FQNNGV come from the germline V gene. CDR3 coding DNA: TGTGCCAGCAGCCCAGGGACAGGGATTAACTATGGCTGCACCTTC. This sequence encodes CASSPGTGINYGCTF.

In its sample, this clone was seen once. The chain recombines TRBV6-4 with TRBJ2-7; 8 bases agree with TRBD2. J lost 3 bases, V lost 8 bases, and 12 bases had no gene match. Germline V gives CDR1 MRHNA, CDR2 SNTAGT. CDR3 length equals 15 residues. CDR3 residues: CASLGGDGSHYEQYF. The CDR3, as DNA: TGTGCCAGCCTCGGGGGGGACGGGAGTCACTACGAGCAGTACTTC.

On this clone itself: A read error is possible here, since a much larger clone lies one base away. The V call is TRBV5-8, the J call TRBJ2-7; D gene unclear. The CDR3 spans 13 residues. V lost 0 bases and J 0 bases, leaving 4 bases between the germline ends. Germline V gives CDR1 SGHTS, CDR2 YDEGEE. DNA for the CDR3: TGTGCCAGCAGCTTGGCCAGCTCCTACGAGCAGTACTTC. Translating gives CASSLASSYEQYF.